This T cell receptor beta chain stems from a study of early T cells in non-severe SARS-CoV-2 infection. Study overall: Investigators sequenced bulk RNA drawn from unsorted whole blood, and chains remained unpaired.

This clonotype was picked up many times. Germline V gives CDR1 SGHTA, CDR2 FQGNSA. Trimming took off 1 base at V and 0 bases at J, with 16 bases between the two ends. CDR3 length: 18 residues. Each cDNA molecule carried a unique molecular identifier. TCRdb re-called the 5' RACE reads through MiXCR, storing one row per CDR3 protein. The table has tens of thousands of distinct CDR3 sequences, less than 15% seen once; the top ten hold approximately 1.7%. Sample: whole blood. The chain carries TRBV7-2 and TRBJ1-3, with D possibly being TRBD1 (5 bases). The sequence derives from an adult who was a healthcare worker with PCR-confirmed SARS-CoV-2 infection or an uninfected control (not recorded which). The DNA for the CDR3 is TGTGCCAGCAGCTTAGGAGTTGGGGGTTACTCCTCTGGAAACACCATATATTTT. As protein: CASSLGVGGYSSGNTIYF.